This entry concerns a single T cell receptor beta chain. Its antigen remains unknown. CDR3 size: 18 residues. V lost 2 bases, J lost 0 bases, and 17 bases lay in between. Germline CDR1 reads MDHEN; CDR2 reads SYDVKM. Assay: immunoSEQ multiplex PCR; the TCRdb copy retains only in-frame clones and omits some. The sample contains roughly 160,000 clones, about 90% of which appear only once. This entry comes from a study of T cell responses to AZD1222 COVID-19 vaccine. Study-wide results and limits: Only 6 or 7 individuals given AZD1222 were seropositive at baseline. After the peak T cell response, and only then, were repertoires sampled.

V gene TRBV28 combines with J gene TRBJ1-5; D is undetermined. Sequenced material: peripheral blood, taken on day 0 of AZD1222 vaccination. This sequence was found in an adult in good health. The CDR3 nucleotides are TGTGCCAGCAGTTTAGCTAGGGATTACGCGGGTAGCAATCAGCCCCAGCATTTT. It translates to CASSLARDYAGSNQPQHF. Filled out from reference TRBV28 and TRBJ1-5, the complete variable domain reads DVKVTQSSRYLVKRTGEKVFLECVQDMDHENMFWYRQDPGLGLRLIYFSYDVKMKEKGDIPEGYSVSREKKERFSLILESASTNQTSMYLCASSLARDYAGSNQPQHFGDGTRLSIL.